The subject of this entry is one TCR beta chain. Deletions cut 3 bases from V and 1 base from J, with 7 bases between. The CDR3 sequence is 13 residues long. From germline, CDR1 is MNHEY and CDR2 SMNVEV (reference sequence). This entry is derived from a study of cytomegalovirus exposure and HLA in healthy donors. The PCR used 60 Vbeta and 13 Jbeta primers. The protocol was immunoSEQ multiplex PCR, while the TCRdb copy is restricted to in-frame clones and leaves out a portion. The data contain about 59,000 clones, 75% to 85% of them singletons. Sample: PBMCs. The gene calls are TRBV27 and TRBJ2-7; D remains unclear. This TCR came from a woman in her thirties or forties in good health and CMV-seronegative. CDR3 bases: TGTGCCAGCAGTTTCCCCGGTTCCTACGAGCAGTACTTC. This gives the protein CASSFPGSYEQYF.